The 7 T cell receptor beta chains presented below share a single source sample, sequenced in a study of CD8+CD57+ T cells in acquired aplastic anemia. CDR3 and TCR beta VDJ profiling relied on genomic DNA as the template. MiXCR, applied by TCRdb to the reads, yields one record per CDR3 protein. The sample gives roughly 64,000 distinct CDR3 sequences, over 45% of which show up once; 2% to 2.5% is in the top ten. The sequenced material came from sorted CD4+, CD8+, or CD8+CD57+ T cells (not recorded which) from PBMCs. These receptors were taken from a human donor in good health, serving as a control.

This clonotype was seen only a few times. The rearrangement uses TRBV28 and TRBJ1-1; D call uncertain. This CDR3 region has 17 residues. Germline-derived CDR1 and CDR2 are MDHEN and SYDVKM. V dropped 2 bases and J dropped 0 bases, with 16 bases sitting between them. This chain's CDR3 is CASSLHGPGSMNTEAFF. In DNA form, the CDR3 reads TGTGCCAGCAGTTTACACGGTCCAGGATCGATGAACACTGAAGCTTTCTTT.

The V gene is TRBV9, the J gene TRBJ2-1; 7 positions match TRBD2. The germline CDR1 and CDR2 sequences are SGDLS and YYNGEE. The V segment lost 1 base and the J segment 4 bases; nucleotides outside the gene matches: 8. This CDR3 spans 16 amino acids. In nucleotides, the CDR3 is TGTGCCAGCAGCGTAACGATGGGAGGGGTGTACAATGAGCAGTTCTTC. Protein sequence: CASSVTMGGVYNEQFF.

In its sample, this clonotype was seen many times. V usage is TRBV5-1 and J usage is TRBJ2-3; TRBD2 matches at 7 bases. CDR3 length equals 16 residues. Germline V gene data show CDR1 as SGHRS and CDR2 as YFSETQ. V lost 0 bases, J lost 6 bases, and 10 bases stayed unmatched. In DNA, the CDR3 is TGCGCCAGCAGCTTGGGGCCTAGCGGACCTAGGGATACGCAGTATTTT. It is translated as CASSLGPSGPRDTQYF.

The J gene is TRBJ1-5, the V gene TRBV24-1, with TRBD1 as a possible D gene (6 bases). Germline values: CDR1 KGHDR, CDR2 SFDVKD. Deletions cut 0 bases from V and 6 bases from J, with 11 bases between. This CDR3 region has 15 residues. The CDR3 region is CATSDLGGPAQPQHF. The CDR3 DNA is TGTGCCACCAGTGATTTGGGGGGCCCGGCTCAGCCCCAGCATTTT.

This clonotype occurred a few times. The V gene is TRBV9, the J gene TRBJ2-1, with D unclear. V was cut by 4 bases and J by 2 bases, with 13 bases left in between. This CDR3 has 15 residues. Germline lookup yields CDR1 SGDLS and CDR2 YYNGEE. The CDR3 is CASSLLDSPYNEQFF. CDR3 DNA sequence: TGTGCCAGCAGCTTGCTGGATAGCCCCTACAATGAGCAGTTCTTC. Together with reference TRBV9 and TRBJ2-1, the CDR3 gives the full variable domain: DSGVTQTPKHLITATGQRVTLRCSPRSGDLSVYWYQQSLDQGLQFLIQYYNGEERAKGNILERFSAQQFPDLHSELNLSSLELGDSALYFCASSLLDSPYNEQFFGPGTRLTVL.

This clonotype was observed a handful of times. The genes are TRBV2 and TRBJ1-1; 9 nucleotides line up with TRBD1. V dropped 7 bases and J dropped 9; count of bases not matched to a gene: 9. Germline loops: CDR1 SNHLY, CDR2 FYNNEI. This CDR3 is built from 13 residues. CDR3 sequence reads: CASNYGQGSQAFF. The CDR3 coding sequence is TGTGCCAGCAACTACGGACAGGGGTCTCAAGCTTTCTTT.

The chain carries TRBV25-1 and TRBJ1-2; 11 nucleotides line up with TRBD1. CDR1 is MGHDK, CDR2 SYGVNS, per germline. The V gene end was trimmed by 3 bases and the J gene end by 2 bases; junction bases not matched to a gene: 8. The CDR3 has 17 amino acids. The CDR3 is CASSDSPGQGANYGYTF. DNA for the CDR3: TGTGCCAGCAGTGACTCTCCCGGACAGGGGGCAAACTATGGCTACACCTTC.